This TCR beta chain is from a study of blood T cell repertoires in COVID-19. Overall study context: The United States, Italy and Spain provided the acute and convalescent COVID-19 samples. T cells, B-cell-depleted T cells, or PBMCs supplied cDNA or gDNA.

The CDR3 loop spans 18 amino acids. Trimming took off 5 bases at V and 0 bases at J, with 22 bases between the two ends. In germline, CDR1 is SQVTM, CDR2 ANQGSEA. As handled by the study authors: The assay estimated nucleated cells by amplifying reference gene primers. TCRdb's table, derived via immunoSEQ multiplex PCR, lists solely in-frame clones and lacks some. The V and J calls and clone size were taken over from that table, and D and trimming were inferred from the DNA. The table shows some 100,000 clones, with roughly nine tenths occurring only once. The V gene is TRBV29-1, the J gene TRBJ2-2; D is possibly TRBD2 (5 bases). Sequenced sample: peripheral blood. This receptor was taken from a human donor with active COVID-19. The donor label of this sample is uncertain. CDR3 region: CSVYILSWGATNTGELFF. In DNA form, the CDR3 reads TGCAGCGTTTACATCCTGTCGTGGGGAGCAACGAACACCGGGGAGCTGTTTTTT.